This T cell receptor beta chain was recovered during a study of T cells after yellow fever vaccination. TCRdb ran MiXCR on the 5' RACE reads and lists one entry per CDR3 protein. The sample yields over 65,000 distinct CDR3 sequences, 10% to 15% seen once. CDR1 is DFQATT, CDR2 SNEGSKA, per germline (reference sequence). The CDR3 extends over 15 amino acids. With V trimmed by 0 bases and J by 2 bases, 7 bases remained unmatched. A few counts support this clonotype. The sequences come from CD8+ T cells not binding an NS4B(214-222) dextramer, sorted from PBMCs, collected less than 25 days after the first yellow fever vaccination. V is TRBV20-1 and J is TRBJ2-7, with TRBD2 matching 7 bases. The TCR was taken from a man aged 18 to 29 who received the YFV17D yellow fever vaccine. The CDR3 loop is CSARDGGVIAYEQYF. The CDR3 coding sequence is TGCAGTGCTAGAGATGGGGGGGTAATCGCCTACGAGCAGTACTTC.